The 27 T cell receptor beta chains given below trace back to one sample, sequenced in a study of chronic HIV infection and antiretroviral therapy. TCRdb re-derived calls from the 5' RACE reads in MiXCR, one entry per CDR3 protein. The sample shows 40,000 to 50,000 distinct CDR3 sequences, approximately 19% of them seen only once. The sequenced sample was peripheral blood. All receptors come from an adult who had HIV and had not received antiretroviral therapy, or was an uninfected healthy control (not recorded which).

The CDR3 nucleotides read TGTGCCAGCGACGGGGACCCGCTAGCGGGAGTGGCAGATACGCAGTATTTT. This gives the protein CASDGDPLAGVADTQYF. J is TRBJ2-3 and V is TRBV2, with 10 bases that match TRBD2. V gave up 8 bases and J gave up 4 bases; unmatched junction bases: 15. CDR1 is SNHLY and CDR2 is FYNNEI in the germline V gene. The CDR3 is made up of 17 amino acids.

V gene TRBV6-1 combines with J gene TRBJ2-3; tentative D call: TRBD1 (6 bases). The germline V gene encodes CDR1 MNHNS and CDR2 SASEGT. The CDR3 has 15 residues. The V end was cut by 0 bases, the J end by 3 bases, with 10 bases between. The CDR3 sequence: CASSEATGGTDTQYF. The CDR3 region has the DNA TGTGCCAGCAGTGAAGCGACAGGTGGGACAGATACGCAGTATTTT.

This chain connects TRBV28 to TRBJ1-6, with no clear D. This CDR3 is 13 amino acids long. Trimming removed 8 bases at V and 8 bases at J, with 13 bases between. CDR1 is MDHEN, CDR2 SYDVKM, per germline. The CDR3 sequence is CASRSVGYSPLHF. Here the CDR3 DNA reads TGTGCCAGCCGGTCAGTGGGGTATTCACCCCTCCACTTT. The full variable domain, completed using reference TRBV28 and TRBJ1-6, is DVKVTQSSRYLVKRTGEKVFLECVQDMDHENMFWYRQDPGLGLRLIYFSYDVKMKEKGDIPEGYSVSREKKERFSLILESASTNQTSMYLCASRSVGYSPLHFGNGTRLTVT.

The chain links TRBV29-1 to TRBJ1-2; D not certain. V lost 4 bases and J 6 bases, leaving 12 bases between the germline ends. The germline CDR1 and CDR2 sequences are SQVTM and ANQGSEA. This CDR3 has 12 amino acids. For the CDR3, the DNA is TGCAGCGTTGGCGAGGGAACCCATGGCTACACCTTC. It is translated as CSVGEGTHGYTF.

The chain carries TRBV24-1 and TRBJ2-7; 7 bases are shared with TRBD2. Trimming cost V 5 bases and J 3 bases; bases outside gene matches: 3. Germline V gene data show CDR1 as KGHDR and CDR2 as SFDVKD. The CDR3 covers 13 residues. The CDR3 DNA reads as TGTGCCACCAGTGCCGGGGGGAGCTACGAGCAGTACTTC. Protein product: CATSAGGSYEQYF.

This clonotype was observed a few times. This chain links TRBV10-2 with TRBJ1-2; 9 nucleotides match TRBD1. The CDR3 contains 16 residues. Germline V CDR1 and CDR2: WSHSY, SAAADI. Trimming at V came to 8 bases and at J to 1 base, leaving 11 bases not matched to a gene. CDR3 in amino acids: CASLGQGVNNNYGYTF. Written as DNA, the CDR3 is TGCGCCAGCCTGGGACAGGGCGTAAACAATAACTATGGCTACACCTTC.

This clonotype was recorded a few times. The genes are TRBV6-5 and TRBJ2-1, with 7 bases that match TRBD1. Trimming at V came to 5 bases and at J to 2 bases, leaving 9 bases not matched to a gene. The CDR3 is made up of 16 amino acids. Germline V gene sequence: CDR1 MNHEY, CDR2 SVGAGI. The CDR3 coding sequence is TGTGCCAGCAGTACAAAAACCGGGACAGCCTACAATGAGCAGTTCTTC. Its translation: CASSTKTGTAYNEQFF.

CDR3 in DNA: TGCGCCAGCAGCCAAACCCCGACAGGGTACGGGGCCAACGTCCTGACTTTC. It specifies CASSQTPTGYGANVLTF. The chain joins TRBV4-1 to TRBJ2-6; 7 bases are a match to TRBD1. V lost 2 bases, J lost 4 bases, and 8 bases stayed unmatched. This CDR3 contains 17 residues. Germline CDR1 is MGHRA and CDR2 is YSYEKL.

This clonotype was counted at least ten times. The chain combines TRBV29-1 with TRBJ1-5, with D possibly TRBD1 on 5 matching bases. Germline V gene lookup returns CDR1 SQVTM and CDR2 ANQGSEA. Trimming cost V 5 bases and J 3 bases, with 14 bases left between them. The length of the CDR3 is 14 residues. In DNA, the CDR3 is TGCAGCGTTCGTACAGGCCCCCTCAATCAGCCCCAGCATTTT. Its protein is CSVRTGPLNQPQHF.

This clonotype showed up just a few times. V gene TRBV7-8 combines with J gene TRBJ2-1; the D call may be TRBD1 or TRBD2 (6 bases each). The length of the CDR3 is 15 residues. CDR1 and CDR2 from the germline V gene are SGHVS and FQNEAQ. V lost 5 bases to trimming and J lost 0 bases, with 11 bases between them. The CDR3: CASSTSRGSYNEQFF. For the CDR3, the DNA is TGTGCCAGCAGCACTAGCAGGGGCTCCTACAATGAGCAGTTCTTC.

This clonotype was recorded a few times. The gene calls are TRBV6-2 or TRBV6-3 and TRBJ1-1; D gene uncertain. Germline CDR1 MNHEY, CDR2 SVGEGT. CDR3 length: 13 amino acids. V lost 6 bases and J lost 4, with 12 bases in between. The CDR3 sequence is CASSEVGVTEAFF. The CDR3 DNA sequence: TGTGCCAGCAGCGAGGTTGGAGTCACTGAAGCTTTCTTT.

There are a few counts of this clonotype. The chain carries TRBV28 and TRBJ2-1, with D uncertain. Trimming pared 5 bases from V and 4 bases from J, leaving 12 bases between. This CDR3 is 14 amino acids long. Germline V lookup: CDR1 MDHEN, CDR2 SYDVKM. The CDR3 region is CASSRTASYNEQFF. As DNA, the CDR3 is TGTGCCAGCAGTCGGACGGCGTCATACAATGAGCAGTTCTTC.

This sequence joins TRBV2 and TRBJ2-1; 8 bases are shared with TRBD2. V was clipped by 3 bases and J by 7 bases; unmatched bases: 5. Looked up from germline, CDR1 is SNHLY and CDR2 is FYNNEI. This CDR3 contains 14 residues. This CDR3 reads CASSDREGLNEQFF. CDR3 nucleotides: TGTGCCAGCAGTGACCGGGAGGGCCTTAATGAGCAGTTCTTC.

This clonotype was picked up a small number of times. V is TRBV7-8 and J is TRBJ1-4, with 10 bases aligning to TRBD1. CDR3 length: 15 amino acids. Germline values: CDR1 SGHVS, CDR2 FQNEAQ. V was clipped by 5 bases and J by 8 bases; unmatched bases: 8. CDR3 in amino acids: CASSDRPGQGEKLFF. The CDR3 DNA follows: TGTGCCAGCAGCGATAGGCCGGGACAGGGGGAAAAACTGTTTTTT. The variable domain in full, with the rest retrieved from reference TRBV7-8 and TRBJ1-4, is GAGVSQSPRYKVAKRGQDVALRCDPISGHVSLFWYQQALGQGPEFLTYFQNEAQLDKSGLPSDRFFAERPEGSVSTLKIQRTQQEDSAVYLCASSDRPGQGEKLFFGSGTQLSVL.

The chain uses TRBV11-2 and TRBJ2-1, with TRBD2 as a possible D gene (5 bases). The ends were cut back, 5 bases at V and 9 bases at J, with 29 bases in the middle. The CDR3 covers 18 residues. Germline CDR1 reads SGHAT; CDR2 reads FQNNGV. The CDR3 is CASSPRSPSSIWVIEQFF. As DNA, the CDR3 is TGTGCCAGCAGCCCCCGCTCCCCTTCTAGCATATGGGTCATTGAGCAGTTCTTC.

CDR3 in DNA: TGTGCCAGCAGTGTCAATGGTCAGCGGGATACCTACGAGCAGTACTTC. As protein: CASSVNGQRDTYEQYF. V and J are TRBV6-5 and TRBJ2-7; 7 nucleotides agree with TRBD2. The trim removed 5 bases at V and 2 bases at J, leaving 12 bases unmatched. The CDR3 loop spans 16 amino acids. Germline V lookup: CDR1 MNHEY, CDR2 SVGAGI.

CDR3 DNA: TGTGCCAGCAGCTTCGACAGGGGGGCCAGCTCTGGGGCCAACGTCCTGACTTTC. Translation: CASSFDRGASSGANVLTF. The chain combines TRBV5-6 with TRBJ2-6; 9 bases are a match to TRBD1. The V and J ends lost 2 bases and 0 bases, in that order; junction bases with no gene match: 6. The germline V gene has CDR1 SGHDT and CDR2 YYEEEE. This CDR3 is built from 18 residues.

This clonotype was detected a few times. The V gene is TRBV24-1, the J gene TRBJ1-1; tentative D call: TRBD1 (6 bases). Germline lookup yields CDR1 KGHDR and CDR2 SFDVKD. The CDR3 has 12 amino acids. Trimming left V 10 bases short and J 2 bases short, with 10 bases between. CDR3 sequence reads: CATQGSNTEAFF. In nucleotides, the CDR3 is TGTGCCACACAGGGCTCAAACACTGAAGCTTTCTTT.

The V and J genes are TRBV4-1 and TRBJ1-1; no definite D call. Germline CDR1 is MGHRA and CDR2 is YSYEKL. The ends were cut back, 6 bases at V and 4 bases at J, with 12 bases in the middle. This CDR3 is 13 amino acids long. The DNA of the CDR3 is TGCGCCAGCAGTTCAACCCTTGGCACTGAAGCTTTCTTT. This encodes CASSSTLGTEAFF.

This clonotype was seen a handful of times. The CDR3, as DNA: TGCGCCAGCAGCACTAGCAGGGGGAGCTCCTACAATGAGCAGTTCTTC. Residues: CASSTSRGSSYNEQFF. The V and J genes are TRBV4-1 and TRBJ2-1, with a tentative D call TRBD1 (7 bases). The CDR3 runs to 16 residues. CDR1 and CDR2 from the germline V gene are MGHRA and YSYEKL. Trimming stripped 5 bases from V and 0 bases from J, with 14 bases between.

This clonotype has more than one count but fewer than ten. The chain couples TRBV20-1 to TRBJ1-1; D is perhaps TRBD1 (5 bases). Germline CDR1 reads DFQATT; CDR2 reads SNEGSKA (reference sequence). This CDR3 comprises 11 residues. Trimming took off 3 bases at V and 3 bases at J, with 5 bases between the two ends. The CDR3 bases are TGCAGTGCTAGGGGGGACACTGAAGCTTTCTTT. Its protein product is CSARGDTEAFF.

The rearrangement uses TRBV28 and TRBJ2-1; no reliable D call. Germline-derived CDR1 and CDR2 are MDHEN and SYDVKM. The CDR3 covers 14 residues. V was clipped by 5 bases and J by 7 bases, with 15 bases between them. The CDR3 DNA sequence: TGTGCCAGCAGTCCTCTAGTCCGCTTAAATGAGCAGTTCTTC. It is translated as CASSPLVRLNEQFF.

The chain has TRBV25-1 and TRBJ2-7; D may be TRBD1 (6 bases). This CDR3 contains 14 residues. The ends were cut back, 7 bases at V and 2 bases at J, with 15 bases in the middle. Germline V gene data show CDR1 as MGHDK and CDR2 as SYGVNS. CDR3 residues: CASTPRQAPYEQYF. The CDR3 coding sequence is TGTGCCAGCACCCCTCGACAGGCCCCCTACGAGCAGTACTTC.

This chain connects TRBV2 to TRBJ1-1; D gene uncertain. V shed 7 bases and J shed 5 bases, with 11 bases lying between them. CDR3 length: 12 amino acids. Looked up from germline, CDR1 is SNHLY and CDR2 is FYNNEI. The CDR3 sequence: CASIGGGTEAFF. CDR3 DNA sequence: TGTGCCAGCATAGGTGGTGGAACTGAAGCTTTCTTT.

In this sample, this clonotype turned up a few times. The chain employs TRBV28 and TRBJ2-5; D not resolved. Trimming removed 4 bases from V and 2 bases from J, with 17 bases in between. The CDR3 runs to 16 residues. CDR1 MDHEN and CDR2 SYDVKM come from the germline V gene. CDR3 loop: CASSSPRVHFQETQYF. In DNA, the CDR3 is TGTGCCAGCAGTTCCCCCCGTGTACATTTTCAAGAGACCCAGTACTTC.

Only a few counts were recorded for this clonotype. The rearrangement links TRBV3-1 to TRBJ1-5; tentatively, D is TRBD1 (5 bases). The CDR3 spans 12 residues. Trimming took off 2 bases at V and 10 bases at J, with 9 bases between the two ends. CDR1 is LGHDT and CDR2 is YNNKEL in the germline V gene (reference sequence). The CDR3 loop is CASSQPQGPQHF. The CDR3 DNA reads TGTGCCAGCAGCCAACCCCAGGGCCCCCAGCATTTT. Full variable domain (rest looked up from reference TRBV3-1 and TRBJ1-5): DTAVSQTPKYLVTQMGNDKSIKCEQNLGHDTMYWYKQDSKKFLKIMFSYNNKELIINETVPNRFSPKSPDKAHLNLHINSLELGDSAVYFCASSQPQGPQHFGDGTRLSIL.

In its sample, this clonotype was seen a few times. The V and J genes are TRBV9 and TRBJ1-1; D remains ambiguous. CDR1 SGDLS and CDR2 YYNGEE come from the germline V gene. The CDR3 contains 15 residues. V shed 0 bases and J shed 3 bases, with 12 bases lying between them. The CDR3 coding sequence is TGTGCCAGCAGCGTAGCCACATTTCCTGACACTGAAGCTTTCTTT. Translating gives CASSVATFPDTEAFF.